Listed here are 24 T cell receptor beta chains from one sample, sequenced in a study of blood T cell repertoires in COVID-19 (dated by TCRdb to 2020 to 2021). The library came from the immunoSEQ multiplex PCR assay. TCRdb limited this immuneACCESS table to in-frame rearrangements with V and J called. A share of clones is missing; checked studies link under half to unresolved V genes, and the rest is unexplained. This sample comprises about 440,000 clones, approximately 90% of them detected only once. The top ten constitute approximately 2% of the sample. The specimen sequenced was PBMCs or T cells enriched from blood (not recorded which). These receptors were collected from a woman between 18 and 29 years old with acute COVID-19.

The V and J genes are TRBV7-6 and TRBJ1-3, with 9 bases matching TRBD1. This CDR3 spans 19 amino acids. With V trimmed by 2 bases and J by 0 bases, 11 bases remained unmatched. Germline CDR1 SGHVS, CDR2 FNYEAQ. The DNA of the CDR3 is TGTGCCAGCAGCTTATATGCCCCCGGACAGGGGTTCTCTGGAAACACCATATATTTT. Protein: CASSLYAPGQGFSGNTIYF.

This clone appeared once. CDR3 residues: CASSSRGQAAATDTQYF. CDR3 nucleotide sequence: TGCGCCAGCAGCTCGAGGGGACAGGCCGCAGCCACAGATACGCAGTATTTT. The V and J genes are TRBV5-1 and TRBJ2-3; 8 bases agree with TRBD1. The ends lost 3 bases at V and 2 bases at J; junction bases unmatched: 11. CDR1 and CDR2 (germline): SGHRS, YFSETQ. This CDR3 region has 17 residues.

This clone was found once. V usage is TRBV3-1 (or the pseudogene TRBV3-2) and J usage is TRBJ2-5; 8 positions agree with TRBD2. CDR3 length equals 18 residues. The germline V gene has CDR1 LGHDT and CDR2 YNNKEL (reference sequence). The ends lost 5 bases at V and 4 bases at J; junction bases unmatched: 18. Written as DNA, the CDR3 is TGTGCCAGCAGCTCCCGCTTTGCGGGGGGTGCTAGGGTAGAGACCCAGTACTTC. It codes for CASSSRFAGGARVETQYF.

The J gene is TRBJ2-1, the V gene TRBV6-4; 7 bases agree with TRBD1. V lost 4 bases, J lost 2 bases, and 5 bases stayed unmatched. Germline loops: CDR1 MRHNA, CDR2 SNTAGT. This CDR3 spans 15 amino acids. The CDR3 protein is CASSVGQGAYNEQFF. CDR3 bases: TGTGCCAGCAGTGTAGGGCAGGGGGCCTACAATGAGCAGTTCTTC.

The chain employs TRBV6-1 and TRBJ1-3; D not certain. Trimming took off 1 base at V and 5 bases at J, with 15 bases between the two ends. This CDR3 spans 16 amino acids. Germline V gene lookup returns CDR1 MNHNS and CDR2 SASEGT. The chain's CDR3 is CASSEGGRRWRNTIYF. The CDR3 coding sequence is TGTGCCAGCAGTGAAGGCGGGAGAAGGTGGAGAAACACCATATATTTT.

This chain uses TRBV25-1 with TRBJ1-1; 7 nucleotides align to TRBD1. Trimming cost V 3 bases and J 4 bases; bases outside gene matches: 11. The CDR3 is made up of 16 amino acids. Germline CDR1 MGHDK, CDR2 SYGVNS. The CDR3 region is CASSDETGQEGTEAFF. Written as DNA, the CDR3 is TGTGCCAGCAGTGACGAGACAGGGCAAGAGGGCACTGAAGCTTTCTTT.

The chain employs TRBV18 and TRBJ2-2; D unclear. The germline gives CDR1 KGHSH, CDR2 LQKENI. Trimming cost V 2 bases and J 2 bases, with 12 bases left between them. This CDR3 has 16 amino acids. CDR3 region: CASSPSGGRNTGELFF. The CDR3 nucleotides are TGTGCCAGCTCACCATCGGGTGGCAGAAACACCGGGGAGCTGTTTTTT.

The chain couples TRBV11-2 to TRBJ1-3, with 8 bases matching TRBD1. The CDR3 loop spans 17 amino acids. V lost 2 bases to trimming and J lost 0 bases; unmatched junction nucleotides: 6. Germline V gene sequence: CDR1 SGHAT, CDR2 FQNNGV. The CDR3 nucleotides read TGTGCCAGCAGCTTAAACGCAGGGGGCTTCTCTGGAAACACCATATATTTT. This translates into CASSLNAGGFSGNTIYF.

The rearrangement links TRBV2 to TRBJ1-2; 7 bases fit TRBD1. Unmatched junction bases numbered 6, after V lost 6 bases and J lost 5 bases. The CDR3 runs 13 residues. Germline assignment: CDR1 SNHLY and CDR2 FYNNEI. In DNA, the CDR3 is TGTGCCAGCAGGGGGACAGAAAAATATGGCTACACCTTC. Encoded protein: CASRGTEKYGYTF.

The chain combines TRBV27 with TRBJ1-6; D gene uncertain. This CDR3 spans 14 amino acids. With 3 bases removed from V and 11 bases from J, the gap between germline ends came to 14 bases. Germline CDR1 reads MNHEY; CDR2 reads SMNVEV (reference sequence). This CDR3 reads CASSFNGLAAPLHF. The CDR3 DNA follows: TGTGCCAGCAGTTTCAATGGCCTGGCGGCACCCCTCCACTTT.

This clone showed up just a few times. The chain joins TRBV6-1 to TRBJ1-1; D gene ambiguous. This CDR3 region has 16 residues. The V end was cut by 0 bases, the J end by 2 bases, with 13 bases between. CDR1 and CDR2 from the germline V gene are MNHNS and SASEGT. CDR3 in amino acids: CASSEALGVSNTEAFF. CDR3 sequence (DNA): TGTGCCAGCAGTGAAGCGCTCGGGGTCAGTAACACTGAAGCTTTCTTT.

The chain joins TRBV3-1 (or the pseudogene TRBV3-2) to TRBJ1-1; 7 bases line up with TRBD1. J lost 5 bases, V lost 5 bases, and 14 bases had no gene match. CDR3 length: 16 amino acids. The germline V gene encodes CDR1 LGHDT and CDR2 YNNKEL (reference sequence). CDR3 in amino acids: CASSFGGQRGRTEAFF. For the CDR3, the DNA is TGTGCCAGCAGCTTTGGGGGACAGAGGGGGAGAACTGAAGCTTTCTTT.

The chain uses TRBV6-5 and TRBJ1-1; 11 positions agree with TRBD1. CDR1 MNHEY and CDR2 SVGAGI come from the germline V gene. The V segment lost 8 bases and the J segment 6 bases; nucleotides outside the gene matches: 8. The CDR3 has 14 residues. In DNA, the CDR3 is TGTGCCAGCCGTCGGGGGGACAGGGGGGCTGAAGCTTTCTTT. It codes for CASRRGDRGAEAFF.

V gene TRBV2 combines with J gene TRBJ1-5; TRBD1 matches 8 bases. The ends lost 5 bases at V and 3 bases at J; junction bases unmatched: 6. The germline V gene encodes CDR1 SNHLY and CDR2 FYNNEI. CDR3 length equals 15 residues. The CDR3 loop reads CASSLGQAPNQPQHF. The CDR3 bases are TGTGCCAGCAGTTTGGGACAGGCCCCCAATCAGCCCCAGCATTTT. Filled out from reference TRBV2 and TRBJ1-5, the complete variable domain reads EPEVTQTPSHQVTQMGQEVILRCVPISNHLYFYWYRQILGQKVEFLVSFYNNEISEKSEIFDDQFSVERPDGSNFTLKIRSTKLEDSAMYFCASSLGQAPNQPQHFGDGTRLSIL.

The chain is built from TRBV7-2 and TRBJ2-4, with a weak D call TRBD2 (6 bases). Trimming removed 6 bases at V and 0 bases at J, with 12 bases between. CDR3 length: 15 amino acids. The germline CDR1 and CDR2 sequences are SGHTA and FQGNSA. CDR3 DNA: TGTGCCAGCAGTTGGGGGGACGTAGCCAAAAACATTCAGTACTTC. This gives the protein CASSWGDVAKNIQYF.

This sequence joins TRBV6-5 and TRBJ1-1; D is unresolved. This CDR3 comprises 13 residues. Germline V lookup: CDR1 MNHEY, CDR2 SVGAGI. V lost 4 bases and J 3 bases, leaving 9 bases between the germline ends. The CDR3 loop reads CASSSPGDTEAFF. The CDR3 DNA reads TGTGCCAGCAGTTCCCCCGGGGACACTGAAGCTTTCTTT.

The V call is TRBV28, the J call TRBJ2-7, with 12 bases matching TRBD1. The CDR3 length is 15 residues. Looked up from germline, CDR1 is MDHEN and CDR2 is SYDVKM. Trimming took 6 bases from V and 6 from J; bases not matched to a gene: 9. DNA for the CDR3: TGTGCCAGCAGAATCACGGGACAGGGGGCTCTCGAGCAGTACTTC. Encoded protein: CASRITGQGALEQYF.

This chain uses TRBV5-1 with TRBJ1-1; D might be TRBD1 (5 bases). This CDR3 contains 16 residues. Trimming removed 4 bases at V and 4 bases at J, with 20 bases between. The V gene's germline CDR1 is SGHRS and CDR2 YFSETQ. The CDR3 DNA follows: TGCGCCAGCAGCAGTACCCTCGGGGGTACGATCACTGAAGCTTTCTTT. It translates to CASSSTLGGTITEAFF. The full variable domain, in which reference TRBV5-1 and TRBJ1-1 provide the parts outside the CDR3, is KAGVTQTPRYLIKTRGQQVTLSCSPISGHRSVSWYQQTPGQGLQFLFEYFSETQRNKGNFPGRFSGRQFSNSRSEMNVSTLELGDSALYLCASSSTLGGTITEAFFGQGTRLTVV.

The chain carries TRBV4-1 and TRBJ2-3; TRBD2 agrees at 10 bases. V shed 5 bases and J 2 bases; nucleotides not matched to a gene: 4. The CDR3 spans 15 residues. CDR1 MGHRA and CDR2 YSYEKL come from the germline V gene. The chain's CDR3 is CASSGTSVDTDTQYF. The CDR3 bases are TGCGCCAGCAGCGGGACTAGCGTAGACACAGATACGCAGTATTTT.

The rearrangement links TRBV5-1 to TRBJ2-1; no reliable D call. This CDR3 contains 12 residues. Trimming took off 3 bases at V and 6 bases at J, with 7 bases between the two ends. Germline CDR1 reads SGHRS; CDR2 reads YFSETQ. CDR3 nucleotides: TGCGCCAGCAGCTCGAACAGCAATGAGCAGTTCTTC. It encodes CASSSNSNEQFF.

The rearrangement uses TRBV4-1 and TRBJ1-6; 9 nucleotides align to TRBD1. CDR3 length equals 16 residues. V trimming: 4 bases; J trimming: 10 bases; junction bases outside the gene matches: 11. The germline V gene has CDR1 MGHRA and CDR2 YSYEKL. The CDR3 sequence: CASSLDPGQGLSPLHF. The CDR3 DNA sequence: TGCGCCAGCAGCCTGGATCCGGGACAGGGACTCTCACCCCTCCACTTT.

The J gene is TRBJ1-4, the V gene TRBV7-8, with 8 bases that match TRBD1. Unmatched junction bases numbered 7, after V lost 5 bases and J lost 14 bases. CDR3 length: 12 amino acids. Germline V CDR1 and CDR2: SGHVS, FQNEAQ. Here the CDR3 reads CASSPGQEGLFF. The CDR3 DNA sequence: TGTGCCAGCAGCCCGGGACAGGAAGGGCTGTTTTTT.

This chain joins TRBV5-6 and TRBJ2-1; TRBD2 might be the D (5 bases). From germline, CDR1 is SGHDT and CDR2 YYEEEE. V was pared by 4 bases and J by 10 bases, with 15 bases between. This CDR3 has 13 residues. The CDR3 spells CASSAWGAREQFF. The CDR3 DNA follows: TGTGCCAGCAGCGCCTGGGGAGCCCGGGAGCAGTTCTTC.

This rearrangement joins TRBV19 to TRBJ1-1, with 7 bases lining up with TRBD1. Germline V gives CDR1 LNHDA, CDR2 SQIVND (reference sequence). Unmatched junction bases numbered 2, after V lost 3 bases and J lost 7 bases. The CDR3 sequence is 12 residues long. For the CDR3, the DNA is TGTGCCAGTAGTATTGGGACAGTTGAAGCTTTCTTT. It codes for CASSIGTVEAFF. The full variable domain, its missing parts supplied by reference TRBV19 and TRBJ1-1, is DGGITQSPKYLFRKEGQNVTLSCEQNLNHDAMYWYRQDPGQGLRLIYYSQIVNDFQKGDIAEGYSVSREKKESFPLTVTSAQKNPTAFYLCASSIGTVEAFFGQGTRLTVV.